Presented here are 16 T cell receptor beta chains from one specimen sequenced in a study of CD4 T cells in relation to SARS-CoV-2 and coronaviruses. Clones were sequenced by immunoSEQ multiplex PCR, and TCRdb holds only the in-frame ones, with some missing. The table records tens of thousands of clones, roughly 90% of them present only once. The source material was memory CD4+ T cells from PBMCs. The receptors stem from an adult with COVID-19.

The rearrangement links TRBV7-8 to TRBJ1-5; D might be TRBD1 (5 bases). The length of the CDR3 is 16 residues. CDR1 and CDR2 (germline): SGHVS, FQNEAQ. The V gene lost 5 bases and the J gene lost 6 bases, with 20 bases spanning the gap. This CDR3 is CASSPMAGGEGQPQHF. CDR3 nucleotides: TGTGCCAGCAGCCCCATGGCGGGGGGGGAGGGTCAGCCCCAGCATTTT.

This sequence joins TRBV6-1 and TRBJ1-5, with unresolved D. The V gene lost 1 base and the J gene lost 0 bases, with 7 bases spanning the gap. The CDR3 contains 15 residues. The germline V gene has CDR1 MNHNS and CDR2 SASEGT. CDR3 sequence (DNA): TGTGCCAGCAGTGAAGGGCATTTTAGCAATCAGCCCCAGCATTTT. It encodes CASSEGHFSNQPQHF.

This chain links TRBV5-1 with TRBJ2-3, with 11 bases that match TRBD2. Trimming cost V 4 bases and J 0 bases; bases outside gene matches: 4. CDR1 and CDR2 (germline): SGHRS, YFSETQ. CDR3 length: 16 residues. The CDR3 sequence: CASSGRLAGSTDTQYF. The CDR3 DNA is TGCGCCAGCAGCGGAAGACTAGCGGGGAGCACAGATACGCAGTATTTT.

CDR3 DNA sequence: TGTGCCAGCAGCTTGGGGGACAGGGGGGCAGATACGCAGTATTTT. Its translation is CASSLGDRGADTQYF. This chain joins TRBV11-2 and TRBJ2-3; 11 bases align to TRBD1. Losses at the gene ends were 3 bases for V and 4 bases for J; bases not matched to a gene: 3. CDR1 is SGHAT, CDR2 FQNNGV, per germline. The CDR3 contains 15 residues.

V usage is TRBV2 and J usage is TRBJ1-1, with 11 bases that match TRBD1. J was trimmed by 12 bases and V by 5 bases; bases with no gene match: 8. The germline V gene has CDR1 SNHLY and CDR2 FYNNEI. The CDR3 spans 13 residues. The CDR3 DNA follows: TGTGCCAGCAGTCCCCTAGGGGACAGGGGGTCTTTCTTT. It translates to CASSPLGDRGSFF.

This clone occurred a few times. This CDR3 reads CASSPWTASGNTIYF. The CDR3 DNA reads as TGTGCCAGCAGCCCCTGGACAGCCTCTGGAAACACCATATATTTT. This rearrangement joins TRBV7-8 to TRBJ1-3; TRBD1 might be the D (6 bases). Trimming left V 5 bases short and J 0 bases short, with 11 bases between. Germline values: CDR1 SGHVS, CDR2 FQNEAQ. This CDR3 is 15 amino acids long.

The J gene is TRBJ2-7, the V gene TRBV6-5; D is unresolved. V lost 6 bases and J 3 bases, leaving 15 bases between the germline ends. Germline lookup yields CDR1 MNHEY and CDR2 SVGAGI. The CDR3 totals 14 residues. The CDR3, as DNA: TGTGCCAGCAGGAACGATAGGCAGCTCTACGAGCAGTACTTC. As protein: CASRNDRQLYEQYF.

The V call is TRBV5-8, the J call TRBJ1-2; possible D gene TRBD1, 5 bases. The germline gives CDR1 SGHTS, CDR2 YDEGEE. V dropped 6 bases and J dropped 6 bases, with 21 bases sitting between them. CDR3 length: 15 residues. The CDR3 here is CASTSGTRQSHGYTF. CDR3 sequence (DNA): TGTGCCAGCACCTCCGGGACCCGCCAAAGCCATGGCTACACCTTC. The variable domain in full, with the rest retrieved from reference TRBV5-8 and TRBJ1-2, is EAGVTQSPTHLIKTRGQQATLRCSPISGHTSVYWYQQALGLGLQFLLWYDEGEERNRGNFPPRFSGRQFPNYSSELNVNALELEDSALYLCASTSGTRQSHGYTFGSGTRLTVV.

This chain connects TRBV5-4 to TRBJ2-7; 8 nucleotides align to TRBD2. The V gene end was trimmed by 6 bases and the J gene end by 4 bases; junction bases not matched to a gene: 18. The CDR3 extends over 17 amino acids. Looked up from germline, CDR1 is SGHNT and CDR2 is YYREEE (reference sequence). The CDR3 nucleotides read TGTGCCAGCACCCTACTCATGTGGGCGGGGGGACTATACGAGCAGTACTTC. Protein sequence: CASTLLMWAGGLYEQYF.

This clone was seen only a few times. This CDR3 is CASSQGGRRGYTF. CDR3 bases: TGTGCCAGCAGCCAGGGGGGGCGAAGAGGCTACACCTTC. This sequence joins TRBV5-4 and TRBJ1-2; 7 bases are a match to TRBD1. Germline values: CDR1 SGHNT, CDR2 YYREEE (reference sequence). This CDR3 contains 13 residues. The trim removed 4 bases at V and 8 bases at J, leaving 8 bases unmatched.

V gene TRBV6-5 combines with J gene TRBJ1-3, with D possibly matching TRBD1 (5 bases). V gave up 6 bases and J gave up 1 base, with 13 bases separating them. Germline-derived CDR1 and CDR2 are MNHEY and SVGAGI. The CDR3 contains 15 residues. In nucleotides, the CDR3 is TGTGCCAGCAGCGAGGGACGGACTTCTGGAAACACCATATATTTT. Its translation is CASSEGRTSGNTIYF.

The chain recombines TRBV5-8 with TRBJ2-2; D assignment may be TRBD1 or TRBD2 (5 bases each). This CDR3 has 15 residues. Between the trimmed V and J ends, which lost 2 bases and 2 bases, there was a span of 10 bases. The germline gives CDR1 SGHTS, CDR2 YDEGEE. The chain's CDR3 is CASSLMGPNTGELFF. As DNA, the CDR3 is TGTGCCAGCAGCTTAATGGGACCAAACACCGGGGAGCTGTTTTTT.

The V gene is TRBV19, the J gene TRBJ1-4, with a tentative D call TRBD1 (6 bases). The CDR3 loop spans 15 amino acids. Germline-derived CDR1 and CDR2 are LNHDA and SQIVND (reference sequence). Between the trimmed V and J ends, which lost 4 bases and 5 bases, there was a span of 14 bases. CDR3 amino acids: CASSTGGGWNEKLFF. CDR3 nucleotides: TGTGCCAGTAGTACCGGGGGCGGTTGGAATGAAAAACTGTTTTTT.

This clone came up a few times. The CDR3 protein is CASSIEGGNQPQHF. The CDR3 DNA reads TGTGCCAGTAGTATAGAAGGGGGCAATCAGCCCCAGCATTTT. The chain is built from TRBV19 and TRBJ1-5, with D tentatively TRBD1 (5 bases). The V end lost 0 bases, the J end lost 2 bases, and 5 bases lay between the germline ends. CDR1 and CDR2 (germline): LNHDA, SQIVND (reference sequence). The CDR3 covers 14 residues.

The chain is built from TRBV7-2 and TRBJ1-2; 9 bases fit TRBD1. CDR3 size: 14 residues. Trimming cost V 4 bases and J 6 bases; bases outside gene matches: 6. Germline V CDR1 and CDR2: SGHTA, FQGNSA. The CDR3 DNA follows: TGTGCCAGCAGCTCGGGACAGGGAGTTAATGGCTACACCTTC. The encoded protein is CASSSGQGVNGYTF.

The V and J genes are TRBV3-1 (or the pseudogene TRBV3-2) and TRBJ2-7; tentatively, D is TRBD1 (6 bases). Germline assignment: CDR1 LGHDT and CDR2 YNNKEL (reference sequence). The CDR3 loop spans 12 amino acids. The CDR3 is CASLGQVYVGAV. CDR3 sequence (DNA): TGTGCCAGCTTAGGGCAGGTTTACGTGGGGGCGGTA.